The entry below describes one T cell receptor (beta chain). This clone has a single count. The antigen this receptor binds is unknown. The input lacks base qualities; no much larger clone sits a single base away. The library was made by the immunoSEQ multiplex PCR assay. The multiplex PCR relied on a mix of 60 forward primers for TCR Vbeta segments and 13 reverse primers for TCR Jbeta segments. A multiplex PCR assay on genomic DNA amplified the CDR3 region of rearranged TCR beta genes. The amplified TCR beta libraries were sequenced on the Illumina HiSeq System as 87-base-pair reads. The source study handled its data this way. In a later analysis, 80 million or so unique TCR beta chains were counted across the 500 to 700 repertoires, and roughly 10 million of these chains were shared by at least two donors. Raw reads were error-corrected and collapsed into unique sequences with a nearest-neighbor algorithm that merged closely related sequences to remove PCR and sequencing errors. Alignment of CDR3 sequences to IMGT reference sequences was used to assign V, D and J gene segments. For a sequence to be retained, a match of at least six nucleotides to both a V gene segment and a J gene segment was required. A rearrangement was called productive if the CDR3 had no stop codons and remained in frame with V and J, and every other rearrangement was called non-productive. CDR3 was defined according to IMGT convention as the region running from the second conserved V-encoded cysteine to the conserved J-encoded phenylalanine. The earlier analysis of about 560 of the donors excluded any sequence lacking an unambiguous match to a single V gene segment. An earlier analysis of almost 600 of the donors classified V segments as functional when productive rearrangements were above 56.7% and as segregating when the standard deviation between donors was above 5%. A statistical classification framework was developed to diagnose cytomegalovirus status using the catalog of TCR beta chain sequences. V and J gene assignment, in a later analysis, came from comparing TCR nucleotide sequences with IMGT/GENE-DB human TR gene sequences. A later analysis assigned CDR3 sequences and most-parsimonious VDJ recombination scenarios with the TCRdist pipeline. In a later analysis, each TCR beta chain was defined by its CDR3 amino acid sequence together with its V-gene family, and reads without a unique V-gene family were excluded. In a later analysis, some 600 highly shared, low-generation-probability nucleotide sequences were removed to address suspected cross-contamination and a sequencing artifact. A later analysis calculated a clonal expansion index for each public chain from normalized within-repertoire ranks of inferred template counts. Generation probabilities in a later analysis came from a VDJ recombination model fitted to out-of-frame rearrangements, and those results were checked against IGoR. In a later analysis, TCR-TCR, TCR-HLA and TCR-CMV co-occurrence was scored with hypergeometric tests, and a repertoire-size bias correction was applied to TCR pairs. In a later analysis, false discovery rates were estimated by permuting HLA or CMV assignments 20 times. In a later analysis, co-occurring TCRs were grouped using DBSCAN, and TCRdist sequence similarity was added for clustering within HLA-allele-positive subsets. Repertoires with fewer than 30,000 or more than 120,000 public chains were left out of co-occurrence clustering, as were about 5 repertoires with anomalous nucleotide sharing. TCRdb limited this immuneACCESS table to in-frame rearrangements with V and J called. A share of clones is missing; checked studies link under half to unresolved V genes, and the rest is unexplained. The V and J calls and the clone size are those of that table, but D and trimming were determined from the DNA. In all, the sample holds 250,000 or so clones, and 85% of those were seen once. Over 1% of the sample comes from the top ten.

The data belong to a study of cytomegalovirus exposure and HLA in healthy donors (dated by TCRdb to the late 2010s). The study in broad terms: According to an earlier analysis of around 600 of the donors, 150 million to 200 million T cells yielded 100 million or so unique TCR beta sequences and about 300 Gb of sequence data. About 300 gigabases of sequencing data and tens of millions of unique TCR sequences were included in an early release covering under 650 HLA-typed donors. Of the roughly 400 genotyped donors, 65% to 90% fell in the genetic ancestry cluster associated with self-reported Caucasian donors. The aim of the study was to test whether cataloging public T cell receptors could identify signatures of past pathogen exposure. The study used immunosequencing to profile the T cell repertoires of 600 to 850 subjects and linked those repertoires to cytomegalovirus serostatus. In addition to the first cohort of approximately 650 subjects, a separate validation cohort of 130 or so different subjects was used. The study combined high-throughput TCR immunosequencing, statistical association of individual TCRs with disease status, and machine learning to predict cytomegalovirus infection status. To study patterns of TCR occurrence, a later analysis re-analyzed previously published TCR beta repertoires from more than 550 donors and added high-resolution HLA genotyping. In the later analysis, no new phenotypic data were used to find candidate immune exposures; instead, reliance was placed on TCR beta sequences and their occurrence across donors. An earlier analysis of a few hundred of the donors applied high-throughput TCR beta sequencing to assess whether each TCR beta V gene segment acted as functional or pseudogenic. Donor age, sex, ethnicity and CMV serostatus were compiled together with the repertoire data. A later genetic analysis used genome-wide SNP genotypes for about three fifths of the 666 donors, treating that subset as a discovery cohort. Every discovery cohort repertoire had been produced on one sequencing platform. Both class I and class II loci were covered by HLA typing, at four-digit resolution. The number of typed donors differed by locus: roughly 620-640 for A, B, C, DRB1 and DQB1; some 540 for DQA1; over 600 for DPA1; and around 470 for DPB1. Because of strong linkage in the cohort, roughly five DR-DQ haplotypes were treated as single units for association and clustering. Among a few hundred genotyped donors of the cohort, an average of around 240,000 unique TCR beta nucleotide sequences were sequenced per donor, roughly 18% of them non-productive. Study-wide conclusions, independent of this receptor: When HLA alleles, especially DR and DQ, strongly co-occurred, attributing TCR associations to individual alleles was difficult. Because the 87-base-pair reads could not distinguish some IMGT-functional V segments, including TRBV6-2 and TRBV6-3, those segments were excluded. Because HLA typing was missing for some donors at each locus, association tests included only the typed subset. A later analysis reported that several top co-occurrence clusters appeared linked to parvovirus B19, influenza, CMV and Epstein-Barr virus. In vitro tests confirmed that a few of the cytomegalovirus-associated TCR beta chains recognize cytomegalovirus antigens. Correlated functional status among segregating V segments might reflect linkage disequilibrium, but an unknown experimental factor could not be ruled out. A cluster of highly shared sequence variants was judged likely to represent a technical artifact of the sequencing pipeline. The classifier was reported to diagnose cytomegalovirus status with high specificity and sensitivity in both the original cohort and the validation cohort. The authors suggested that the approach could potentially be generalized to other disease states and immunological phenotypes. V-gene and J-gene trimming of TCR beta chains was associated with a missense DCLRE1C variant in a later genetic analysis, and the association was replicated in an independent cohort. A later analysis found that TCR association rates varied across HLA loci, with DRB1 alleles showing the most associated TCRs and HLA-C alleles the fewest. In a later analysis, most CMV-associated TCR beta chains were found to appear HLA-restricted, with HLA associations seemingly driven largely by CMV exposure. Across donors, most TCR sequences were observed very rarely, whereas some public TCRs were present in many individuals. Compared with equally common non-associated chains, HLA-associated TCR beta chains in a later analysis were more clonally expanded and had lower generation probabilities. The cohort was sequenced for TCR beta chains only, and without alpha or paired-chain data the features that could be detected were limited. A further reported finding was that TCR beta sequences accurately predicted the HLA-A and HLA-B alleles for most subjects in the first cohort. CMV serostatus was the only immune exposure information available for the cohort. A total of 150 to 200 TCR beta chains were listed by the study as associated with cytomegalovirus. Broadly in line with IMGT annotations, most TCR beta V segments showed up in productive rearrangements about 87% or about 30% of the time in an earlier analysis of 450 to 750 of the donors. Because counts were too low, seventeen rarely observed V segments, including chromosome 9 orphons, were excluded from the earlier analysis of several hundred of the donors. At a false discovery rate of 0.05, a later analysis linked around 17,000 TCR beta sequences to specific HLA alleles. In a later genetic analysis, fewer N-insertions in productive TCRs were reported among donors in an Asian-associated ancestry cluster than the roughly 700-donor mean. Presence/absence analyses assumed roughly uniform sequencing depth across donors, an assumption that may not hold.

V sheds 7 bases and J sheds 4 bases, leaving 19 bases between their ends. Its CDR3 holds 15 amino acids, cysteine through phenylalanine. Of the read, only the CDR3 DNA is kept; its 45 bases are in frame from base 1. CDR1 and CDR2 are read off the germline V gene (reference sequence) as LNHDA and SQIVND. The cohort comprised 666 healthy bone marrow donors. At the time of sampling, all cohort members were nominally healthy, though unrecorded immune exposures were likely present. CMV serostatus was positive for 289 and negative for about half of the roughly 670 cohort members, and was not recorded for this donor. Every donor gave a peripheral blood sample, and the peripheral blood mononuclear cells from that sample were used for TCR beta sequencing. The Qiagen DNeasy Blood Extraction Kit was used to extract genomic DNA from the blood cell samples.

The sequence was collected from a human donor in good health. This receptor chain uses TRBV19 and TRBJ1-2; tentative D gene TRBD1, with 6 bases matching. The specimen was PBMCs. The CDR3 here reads CASTPGASGSYGYTF. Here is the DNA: TGTGCCAGTACCCCAGGGGCATCAGGATCCTATGGCTACACCTTC.